This TCR beta chain originates from a study of breast tumors, draining lymph nodes, adjacent tissues. TCRdb called the multiplex PCR reads again in MiXCR, with one record for every CDR3 protein. The sample has about 200,000 distinct CDR3 sequences; roughly a third are singletons. This CDR3 is built from 13 residues. Germline V CDR1 and CDR2: SGHDT, YYEEEE. V shed 0 bases and J shed 1 base, with 5 bases lying between them. Axillary draining lymph nodes of breast cancer patients supplied the node samples. This clonotype came up many times. Its target is not known. Study conclusions and caveats: Tumor T cell lymph node origin was a supported hypothesis, not proven. Compared with lymph nodes, tumors were less diverse; compared with nontumor tissue, more.

The V call is TRBV5-6, the J call TRBJ2-7; D remains unclear. This TCR was recovered from a female donor with breast cancer. Some clones in this sample may be carry-over from other donors' samples. The sample comprised axillary lymph node tissue. As DNA, the CDR3 is TGTGCCAGCAGCTTGGCCCAGTCCTACGAGCAGTACTTC. Its protein is CASSLAQSYEQYF.